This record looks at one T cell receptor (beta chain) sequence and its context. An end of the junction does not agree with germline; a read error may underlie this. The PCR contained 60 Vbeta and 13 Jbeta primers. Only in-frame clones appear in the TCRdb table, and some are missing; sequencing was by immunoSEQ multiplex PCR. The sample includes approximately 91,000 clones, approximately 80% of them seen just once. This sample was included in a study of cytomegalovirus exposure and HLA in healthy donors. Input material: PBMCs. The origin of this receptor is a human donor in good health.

The CDR3 protein is CSVATYGTLLF. The CDR3 DNA follows: TGCAGCGTTGCCACCTACGGTACGTTGCTTTTT. The chain recombines TRBV29-1 with TRBJ1-4; no clear D gene. The CDR3 length is 11 residues. Germline lookup yields CDR1 SQVTM and CDR2 ANQGSEA.